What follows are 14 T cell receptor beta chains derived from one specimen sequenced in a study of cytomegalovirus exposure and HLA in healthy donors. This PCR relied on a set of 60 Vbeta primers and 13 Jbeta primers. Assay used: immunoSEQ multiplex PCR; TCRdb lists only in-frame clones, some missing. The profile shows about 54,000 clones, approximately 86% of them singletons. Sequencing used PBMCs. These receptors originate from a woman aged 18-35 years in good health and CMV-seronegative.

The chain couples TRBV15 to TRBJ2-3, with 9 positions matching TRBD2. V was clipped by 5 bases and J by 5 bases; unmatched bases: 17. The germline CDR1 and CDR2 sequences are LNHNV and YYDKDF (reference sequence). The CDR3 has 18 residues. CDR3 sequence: CATSRRARAGGPRDTQYF. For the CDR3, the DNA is TGTGCCACCAGCCGTAGGGCCAGGGCGGGAGGGCCGCGAGATACGCAGTATTTT.

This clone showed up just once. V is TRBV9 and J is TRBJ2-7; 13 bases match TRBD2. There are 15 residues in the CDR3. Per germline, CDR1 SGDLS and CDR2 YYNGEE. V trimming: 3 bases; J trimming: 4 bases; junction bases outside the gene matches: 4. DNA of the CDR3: TGTGCCAGCAGCGCCACTAGCGGGAGGGGGTACGAGCAGTACTTC. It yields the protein CASSATSGRGYEQYF. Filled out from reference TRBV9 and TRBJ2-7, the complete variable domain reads DSGVTQTPKHLITATGQRVTLRCSPRSGDLSVYWYQQSLDQGLQFLIQYYNGEERAKGNILERFSAQQFPDLHSELNLSSLELGDSALYFCASSATSGRGYEQYFGPGTRLTVT.

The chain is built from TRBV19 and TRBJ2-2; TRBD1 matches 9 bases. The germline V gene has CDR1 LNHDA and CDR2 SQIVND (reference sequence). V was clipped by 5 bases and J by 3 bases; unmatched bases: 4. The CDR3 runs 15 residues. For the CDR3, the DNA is TGTGCCAGTAGTCAAGGGGACAGGGACACCGGGGAGCTGTTTTTT. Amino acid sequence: CASSQGDRDTGELFF. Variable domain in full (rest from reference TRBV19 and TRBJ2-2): DGGITQSPKYLFRKEGQNVTLSCEQNLNHDAMYWYRQDPGQGLRLIYYSQIVNDFQKGDIAEGYSVSREKKESFPLTVTSAQKNPTAFYLCASSQGDRDTGELFFGEGSRLTVL.

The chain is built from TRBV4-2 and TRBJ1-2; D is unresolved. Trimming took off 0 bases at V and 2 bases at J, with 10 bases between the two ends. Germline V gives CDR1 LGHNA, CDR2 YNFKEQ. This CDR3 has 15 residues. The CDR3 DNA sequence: TGTGCCAGCAGCCAAGAATCGCGGGCGAACTATGGCTACACCTTC. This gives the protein CASSQESRANYGYTF.

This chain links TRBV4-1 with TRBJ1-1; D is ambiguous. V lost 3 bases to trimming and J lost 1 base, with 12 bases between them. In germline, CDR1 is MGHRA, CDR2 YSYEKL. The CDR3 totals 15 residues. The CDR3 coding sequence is TGCGCCAGCAGCCAGCCCCAGCGGGGGAACACTGAAGCTTTCTTT. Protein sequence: CASSQPQRGNTEAFF.

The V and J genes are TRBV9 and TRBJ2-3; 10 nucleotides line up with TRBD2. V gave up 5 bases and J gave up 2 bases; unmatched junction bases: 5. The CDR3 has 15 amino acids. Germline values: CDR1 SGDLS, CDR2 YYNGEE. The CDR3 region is CASSDSGRATDTQYF. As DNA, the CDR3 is TGTGCCAGCAGTGACAGCGGGAGGGCCACAGATACGCAGTATTTT.

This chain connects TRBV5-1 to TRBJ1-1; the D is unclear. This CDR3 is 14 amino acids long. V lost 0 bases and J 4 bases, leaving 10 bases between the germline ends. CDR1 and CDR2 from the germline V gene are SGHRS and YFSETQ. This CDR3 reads CASSLGGGRTEAFF. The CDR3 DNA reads TGCGCCAGCAGCTTGGGGGGAGGCCGCACTGAAGCTTTCTTT.

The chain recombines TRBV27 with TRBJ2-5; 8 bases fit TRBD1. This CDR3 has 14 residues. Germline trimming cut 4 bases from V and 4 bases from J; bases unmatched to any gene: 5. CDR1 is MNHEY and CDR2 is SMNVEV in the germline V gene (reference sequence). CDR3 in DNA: TGTGCCAGCAGTTCCCAGGGGGCTGGAGAGACCCAGTACTTC. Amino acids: CASSSQGAGETQYF.

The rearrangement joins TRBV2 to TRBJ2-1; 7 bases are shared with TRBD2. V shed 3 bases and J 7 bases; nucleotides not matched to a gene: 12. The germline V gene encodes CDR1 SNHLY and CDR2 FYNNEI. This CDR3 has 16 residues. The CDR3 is CASSDTASGVRNEQFF. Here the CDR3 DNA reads TGTGCCAGCAGTGACACGGCTAGCGGAGTTAGGAATGAGCAGTTCTTC.

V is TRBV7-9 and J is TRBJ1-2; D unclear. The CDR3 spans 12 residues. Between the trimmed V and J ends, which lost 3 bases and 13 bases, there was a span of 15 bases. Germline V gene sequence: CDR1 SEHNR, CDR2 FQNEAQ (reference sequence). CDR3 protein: CASSFNWELPTF. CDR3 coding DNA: TGTGCCAGCAGCTTTAACTGGGAGTTACCCACCTTC.

DNA for the CDR3: TGTGCCAGCAGCCAAGATCGGAGCAGGGCTAACTATCGGGCTTTCTTT. Residues: CASSQDRSRANYRAFF. This chain connects TRBV14 to TRBJ1-1; tentatively, D is TRBD1 (5 bases). Germline V gene lookup returns CDR1 SGHDN and CDR2 FVKESK. The CDR3 extends over 16 amino acids. Trimming left V 0 bases short and J 11 bases short, with 22 bases between.

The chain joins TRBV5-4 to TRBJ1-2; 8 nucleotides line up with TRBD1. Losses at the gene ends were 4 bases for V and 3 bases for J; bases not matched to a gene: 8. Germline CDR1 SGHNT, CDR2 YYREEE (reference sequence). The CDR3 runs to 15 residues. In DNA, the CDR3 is TGTGCCAGCAGCAATGGAGCAGGGGGCCACTATGGCTACACCTTC. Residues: CASSNGAGGHYGYTF.

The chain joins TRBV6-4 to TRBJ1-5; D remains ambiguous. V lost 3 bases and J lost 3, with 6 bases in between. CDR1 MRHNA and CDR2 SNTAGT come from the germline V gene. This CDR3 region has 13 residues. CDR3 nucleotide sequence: TGTGCCAGCAGTGAAGGACTCAATCAGCCCCAGCATTTT. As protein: CASSEGLNQPQHF.

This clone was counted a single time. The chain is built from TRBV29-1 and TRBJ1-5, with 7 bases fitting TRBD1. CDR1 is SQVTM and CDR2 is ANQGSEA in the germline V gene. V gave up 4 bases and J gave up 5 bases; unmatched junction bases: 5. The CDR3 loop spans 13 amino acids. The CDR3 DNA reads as TGCAGCGTTGGAGACAGGGAACATCAGCCCCAGCATTTT. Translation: CSVGDREHQPQHF.